This record covers a single T cell receptor beta chain. Stated time point: blood from clinic visit 5 months post-surgery; TSC patient then seizure free. Here immunoSEQ multiplex PCR was the method, and the copy in TCRdb shows in-frame clones only, minus some. The data hold 300,000 to 400,000 clones, with over 90% observed a single time. CDR1 is GTSNPN and CDR2 is SVGIG in the germline V gene (reference sequence). This CDR3 contains 16 residues. Germline trimming cut 2 bases from V and 2 bases from J; bases unmatched to any gene: 9. The data are from a study of brain T cells in children with intractable seizures.

The specimen was peripheral blood, collected approximately 5 months after surgery. The V gene is TRBV30, the J gene TRBJ2-3, with 8 bases matching TRBD2. The sequence was collected from a boy under two years old with tuberous sclerosis and intractable seizures. Written as DNA, the CDR3 is TGTGCCTGGAGTCTAGGACTAGCAGCGGTCACAGATACGCAGTATTTT. Its translation: CAWSLGLAAVTDTQYF.